This T cell receptor beta chain was sequenced during a study of human T cells and chemical hapten exposure. This clonotype showed up many times. The ends lost 3 bases at V and 14 bases at J; junction bases unmatched: 12. From germline, CDR1 is GTSNPN and CDR2 SVGIG (reference sequence). The CDR3 consists of 13 residues. MiXCR was run by TCRdb on the RACE reads, yielding one entry per CDR3 protein. In the table there are around 100,000 distinct CDR3 sequences, about 11% of which are singletons. Stated time point: patch test 1, 2 weeks after DPC sensitization. The treatment denotes: therapeutic diphenylcyclopropenone sensitization with weekly scalp DPC.

The clonotype was recovered from a woman in her thirties or forties with alopecia areata. Some clones in this sample may be carry-over from other donors' samples. The chain is built from TRBV30 and TRBJ2-1, with TRBD2 matching over 8 bases. Source: whole blood, taken in connection with sensitization to the hapten diphenylcyclopropenone (DPC). The CDR3 bases are TGTGCCTGGAGCGGGACTAGTCCTAAAGGAGAGTTCTTC. Amino acid sequence: CAWSGTSPKGEFF.